This is a list of T cell receptor beta chains from one sample in a study of T-cell memory formation after mild COVID-19. One entry per CDR3 protein results from TCRdb running MiXCR on the 5' RACE reads. The top ten clones hold around 2% of a sample with some 190,000 distinct CDR3 sequences, under 20% of them seen once. The sequencing sample was made of PBMCs or a T cell subset sorted from them (not recorded which). The origin of the receptors is an adult woman who had mild COVID-19 (a few samples of this study predate the infection). Cell type and time point are not known. Each CDR3 is given with its conserved first and last residue. A D gene is named only where the DNA matches it firmly. Clone size is shown for a subset of rows, as once, few, many or a class of expanded clone.

DNA | CDR3 | J | D | size | V
TGTGCCATCAGTGGGACAGGCGTTGGAAACACCATATATTTT | CAISGTGVGNTIYF | TRBJ1-3 | TRBD1 | few | TRBV10-3
TGTGCCAGCAGCGATCCGGGGCGCGAGCAGTTCTTC | CASSDPGREQFF | TRBJ2-1 | . | few | TRBV7-3
TGTGCCACCAGCAGAGATCAGGATTCACCCCTCCACTTT | CATSRDQDSPLHF | TRBJ1-6 | . | many | TRBV15
TGTGCCAGCAGCATGAGACCAAATGAGCAGTTCTTC | CASSMRPNEQFF | TRBJ2-1 | . | . | TRBV13
TGTGCCAGCAGTCGACAGTCCAAAGAGACCCAGTACTTC | CASSRQSKETQYF | TRBJ2-5 | . | . | TRBV6-1
TGTGCCAGCAGCTTAGTGGGACAGGGGGCTCCTGGGGCCAACGTCCTGACTTTC | CASSLVGQGAPGANVLTF | TRBJ2-6 | TRBD1 | few | TRBV7-2
TGTGCCAGTGAAGGAGGGGCGAACACCGGGGAGCTGTTTTTT | CASEGGANTGELFF | TRBJ2-2 | . | . | TRBV5-8
TGTGCCAGCAGGGGACAGGGCCGGACTGAAGCTTTCTTT | CASRGQGRTEAFF | TRBJ1-1 | TRBD1 | once | TRBV6-5
TGCAGCGACTTAGACGGGGGGTCCCAAGCTTTCTTT | CSDLDGGSQAFF | TRBJ1-1 | . | few | TRBV29-1
TGCGCCAGCAGCTTGGTTGGGGGCAGTGGCACTGAAGCTTTCTTT | CASSLVGGSGTEAFF | TRBJ1-1 | . | few | TRBV5-1
TGTGCCAGCAGCTCCGGGACCTATAATTCACCCCTCCACTTT | CASSSGTYNSPLHF | TRBJ1-6 | . | . | TRBV7-9
TGTGCCAGCAGTTTATTTGAAACCTATGGCTACACCTTC | CASSLFETYGYTF | TRBJ1-2 | . | few | TRBV12-3/TRBV12-4
TGTGCCAGCAGCTTAGTAGTCCTTAAGGGCATTCAGTACTTC | CASSLVVLKGIQYF | TRBJ2-4 | . | . | TRBV7-2
TGCAGTGCTAGAGTTTATACCCCCCTTGACAATGAGCAGTTCTTC | CSARVYTPLDNEQFF | TRBJ2-1 | . | . | TRBV20-1
TGTGCCAGCAGCTTAGCGAGCGGGGGCTTTAGCTCCTACGAGCAGTACTTC | CASSLASGGFSSYEQYF | TRBJ2-7 | TRBD2 | few | TRBV7-8
TGTGCCAGCAGTTACGGGAGGACCGACGGCGGCACAGATACGCAGTATTTT | CASSYGRTDGGTDTQYF | TRBJ2-3 | . | few | TRBV6-5
TGCGCCAGCAGCCAAGCTCGACTAGCGTACGAGCAGTACTTC | CASSQARLAYEQYF | TRBJ2-7 | TRBD2 | . | TRBV4-3
TGTGCCAGCAGCGTGGGCAGGAAAGAGACCCAGTACTTC | CASSVGRKETQYF | TRBJ2-5 | . | few | TRBV9
TGCAGCGTTGAAGATGCCCGACTGGTACGCAATGAGCAGTTCTTC | CSVEDARLVRNEQFF | TRBJ2-1 | . | few | TRBV29-1
TGTGCCAGCAGCTCCAGCAGGGGGTATGAAGAGACCCAGTACTTC | CASSSSRGYEETQYF | TRBJ2-5 | TRBD1 | medium-sized | TRBV7-8
TGCGCCAGCAGCCGGGGGCAGGGAAATTCACCCCTCCACTTT | CASSRGQGNSPLHF | TRBJ1-6 | . | . | TRBV4-3
TGTGCCAGCATACAATCAAGGGGGCGTCAAGCTGGCGAGGGCTACACCTTC | CASIQSRGRQAGEGYTF | TRBJ1-2 | TRBD1 | . | TRBV6-6
TGTGCCAGTAGTATGGAGACGCGGAGGCCTATCCATTCACCCCTCCACTTT | CASSMETRRPIHSPLHF | TRBJ1-6 | . | few | TRBV19
TGCGCCAGCAGCCAAGAGGGGTGGTTGGATACGCAGTATTTT | CASSQEGWLDTQYF | TRBJ2-3 | . | . | TRBV4-1
TGTGCCAGCAGTTTACTAGCGGGAGTTGGAGAGCAGTACTTC | CASSLLAGVGEQYF | TRBJ2-7 | TRBD2 | . | TRBV28
TGCGCCAGCAGCAGTCGAGTTCTGGACGGGTCCAAAAACATTCAGTACTTC | CASSSRVLDGSKNIQYF | TRBJ2-4 | . | few | TRBV5-1
TGTGCCACGTTAGAGGTCAATGAGCAGTTCTTC | CATLEVNEQFF | TRBJ2-1 | . | few | TRBV12-3/TRBV12-4
TGTGCCTGGAAACTCCCGGGAACGTACGAGCAGTACTTC | CAWKLPGTYEQYF | TRBJ2-7 | . | . | TRBV30
TGCGCCAGCAGTCAACCCCCGGACCCCAAAGGAGAGACCCAGTACTTC | CASSQPPDPKGETQYF | TRBJ2-5 | . | . | TRBV23-1
TGTGCCAGCAGTGAATGGAGGGTAGGCACTGAAGCTTTCTTT | CASSEWRVGTEAFF | TRBJ1-1 | . | few | TRBV25-1
TGTGCCAGCAGCCGGACGGACTACACCGGGGAGCTGTTTTTT | CASSRTDYTGELFF | TRBJ2-2 | . | . | TRBV12-3/TRBV12-4
TGTGCCAGCAGCTTCTCGACTAGCGGCTTCAATGAGCAGTTCTTC | CASSFSTSGFNEQFF | TRBJ2-1 | TRBD2 | . | TRBV7-2
TGCGCCAGCAGCGCGGAACTTGAGCAGTTCTTC | CASSAELEQFF | TRBJ2-1 | . | few | TRBV5-1
TGTGCCAGCAGCCAAGTAGCGGACTTCTCCTACGAGCAGTACTTC | CASSQVADFSYEQYF | TRBJ2-7 | . | medium-sized | TRBV3-1
TGCGCCAGCAGTTCCGGGACACTTGGGCGAGATGAAGCTTTCTTT | CASSSGTLGRDEAFF | TRBJ1-1 | . | . | TRBV5-1
TGTGCCAGCAGCCAAGCTAGGACAGGGCAAACCGGGGAGCTGTTTTTT | CASSQARTGQTGELFF | TRBJ2-2 | TRBD1 | . | TRBV3-1
TGCGCCAGCAGCTTTAGTGGTCCCCGCCAAGAGACCCAGTACTTC | CASSFSGPRQETQYF | TRBJ2-5 | . | . | TRBV5-1
TGTGCCAGCAGTGAAATCGGGTATGGCTACACCTTC | CASSEIGYGYTF | TRBJ1-2 | . | few | TRBV6-1
TGCAGTGCTTATACTTCAGCCACTGAAGCTTTCTTT | CSAYTSATEAFF | TRBJ1-1 | . | . | TRBV20-1
TGTGCCAGCAGTCCGCGACAGGGCTCGATAGATACGCAGTATTTT | CASSPRQGSIDTQYF | TRBJ2-3 | TRBD1 | few | TRBV12-3/TRBV12-4
TGTGCCACCGGGGCTCCCTCCAGCACAGATACGCAGTATTTT | CATGAPSSTDTQYF | TRBJ2-3 | . | many | TRBV7-9
TGTGCCAGCAGTTACCGCAGCACAACTACCAAAAACATTCAGTACTTC | CASSYRSTTTKNIQYF | TRBJ2-4 | . | few | TRBV6-2/TRBV6-3
TGTGCCAGCAGCCCAGGAGGGGGCCTTAGCACAGATACGCAGTATTTT | CASSPGGGLSTDTQYF | TRBJ2-3 | . | . | TRBV7-9
TGTGCCAGCAGCCCCGGACAGGGTGAAGCTTTCTTT | CASSPGQGEAFF | TRBJ1-1 | TRBD1 | . | TRBV5-5
TGTGCCAGCAGCCCTGTGGGCAATGAGCAGTTCTTC | CASSPVGNEQFF | TRBJ2-1 | . | . | TRBV7-9
TGCGCCAGCAGCCCCGAAAGGGCCTATGGCTACACCTTC | CASSPERAYGYTF | TRBJ1-2 | . | . | TRBV4-3
TGTGCCAGCAGCCCCAGGACAGGGGAGGAGTCCGGGGCCAACGTCCTGACTTTC | CASSPRTGEESGANVLTF | TRBJ2-6 | TRBD1 | . | TRBV7-8
TGTGCCAGCAGCGGCCAGACAAACTATGGCTACACCTTC | CASSGQTNYGYTF | TRBJ1-2 | . | many | TRBV7-2
TGCAGTGCTGGGAACCGGGACAGGGCCTACAATGAGCAGTTCTTC | CSAGNRDRAYNEQFF | TRBJ2-1 | TRBD1 | few | TRBV20-1
TGTGCCATCAGTGGACACGATAACACTGAAGCTTTCTTT | CAISGHDNTEAFF | TRBJ1-1 | . | few | TRBV10-3
TGTGCCAGCAGTGAACAGGGGGCGCGATACAATGAGCAGTTCTTC | CASSEQGARYNEQFF | TRBJ2-1 | TRBD1 | few | TRBV6-1
TGCGCCAGCAGTAGACAGGGGCTGGAGCAGTTCTTC | CASSRQGLEQFF | TRBJ2-1 | TRBD1 | . | TRBV10-2
TGTGCCACCAGTGACACACCCGGTCAGGGCCACAATGAGCAGTTCTTC | CATSDTPGQGHNEQFF | TRBJ2-1 | . | few | TRBV24-1